This paragraph reports one T cell receptor (beta chain). Only in-frame clones appear in the TCRdb table, and some are missing; sequencing was by immunoSEQ multiplex PCR. The table records tens of thousands of clones, roughly nine tenths of them present only once. The V and J ends lost 2 bases and 6 bases respectively, with 17 bases between them. Per the germline V gene, CDR1 is MGHRA and CDR2 is YSYEKL. This CDR3 region has 15 residues. The source of the sample is a study of OX40 agonist ivuxolimab in advanced cancers. The chain links TRBV4-1 to TRBJ2-7; D remains unclear. The specimen comprised CD4+ or CD8+ T cells sorted from blood, sampled in a trial of the OX40 agonist ivuxolimab. The source of this sequence is an adult with an advanced solid tumor such as melanoma, head and neck, liver or kidney cancer. CDR3 amino acids: CASSQPSSLLGEQYF. CDR3 DNA: TGCGCCAGCAGCCAACCATCATCCCTGCTGGGCGAGCAGTACTTC.